Below are 2 T cell receptor beta chains sequenced from a single sample in a study of beta chain features in type 1 diabetes. Study observations and caveats: TCRB CDR3s from Type 1 diabetes patients were moderately but significantly shorter in all four CD4+ subsets.

No antigen has been identified for these receptors. Every bit of the isolated RNA underwent reverse transcription, so sequencing read expressed TCRB transcripts. Produced via immunoSEQ multiplex PCR; TCRdb's table is partial and in-frame only. The profile shows some 280,000 clones, over 11% of them singletons. Sequenced sample: naive CD4+ T cells from blood. All receptors come from a man aged 25-45 years with type 1 diabetes.

The rearrangement links TRBV5-6 to TRBJ2-1; 10 nucleotides agree with TRBD1. Germline V CDR1 and CDR2: SGHDT, YYEEEE. CDR3 length: 16 residues. V trimming: 3 bases; J trimming: 7 bases; junction bases outside the gene matches: 10. The CDR3, as DNA: TGTGCCAGCAGCTGGAGCACGGGACAGGGGACTAATGAGCAGTTCTTC. Translated: CASSWSTGQGTNEQFF.

The chain combines TRBV5-6 with TRBJ1-5; D gene uncertain. Trimming cost V 4 bases and J 6 bases, with 14 bases left between them. The CDR3 totals 14 residues. Germline V CDR1 and CDR2: SGHDT, YYEEEE. CDR3 DNA sequence: TGTGCCAGCAGCGCCCAGGCCGGTCGTCAGCCCCAGCATTTT. The encoded protein is CASSAQAGRQPQHF.